The present TCR beta chain was sequenced within a study of blood T cell repertoires in COVID-19. As for the study in general: Researchers got acute and convalescent COVID-19 samples from the United States, Italy and Spain. PBMCs, B-cell-depleted T cells, or T cells provided the cDNA or gDNA that made up the material.

This clone was seen only a few times. The ends were cut back, 0 bases at V and 3 bases at J, with 13 bases in the middle. The CDR3 is 15 amino acids. Germline values: CDR1 SGHTS, CDR2 YDEGEE. Authors' analysis steps: Cell counts per sample came from amplifying reference gene primers. Assay: immunoSEQ multiplex PCR; the TCRdb copy retains only in-frame clones and omits some. V and J calls and clone size are given by that table; D and trimming were obtained from the DNA. The sample has about 200,000 clones, around nine tenths seen once; the top ten hold 3% to 3.5%. V is TRBV5-8 and J is TRBJ2-7; TRBD2 might be the D (6 bases). Sequencing used peripheral blood. This receptor was obtained from a man aged 55 to 69 with acute or convalescent COVID-19. CDR3 region: CASSLVGTAVYEQYF. The CDR3 nucleotides read TGTGCCAGCAGCTTGGTTGGGACTGCCGTCTACGAGCAGTACTTC.